This record looks at one T cell receptor beta chain sequence and its context. This record comes from a study of blood T cell repertoires in COVID-19. About the study: Sources were T cells, B-cell-depleted T cells, or PBMCs; the material itself was cDNA or gDNA.

Per the original methods: The authors estimated nucleated cell counts from reference gene primer amplification. Clones were read by immunoSEQ multiplex PCR, and TCRdb kept only the in-frame ones, dropping some. From that table come the V and J calls and clone size; the DNA was used to work out D and trimming. The profile shows some 45,000 clones, approximately 85% of them singletons. Source material: peripheral blood. This receptor was obtained from an elderly woman with acute or convalescent COVID-19.

CDR3 sequence reads: CASSPQGQGSPTYGYTF. In DNA, the CDR3 is TGTGCCAGCTCACCTCAAGGACAGGGGTCGCCTACTTATGGCTACACCTTC. The chain combines TRBV18 with TRBJ1-2; 9 bases are shared with TRBD1. J gave up 5 bases and V 3 bases, and 13 bases lay outside the gene matches. The CDR3 spans 17 residues. The germline CDR1 and CDR2 sequences are KGHSH and LQKENI.